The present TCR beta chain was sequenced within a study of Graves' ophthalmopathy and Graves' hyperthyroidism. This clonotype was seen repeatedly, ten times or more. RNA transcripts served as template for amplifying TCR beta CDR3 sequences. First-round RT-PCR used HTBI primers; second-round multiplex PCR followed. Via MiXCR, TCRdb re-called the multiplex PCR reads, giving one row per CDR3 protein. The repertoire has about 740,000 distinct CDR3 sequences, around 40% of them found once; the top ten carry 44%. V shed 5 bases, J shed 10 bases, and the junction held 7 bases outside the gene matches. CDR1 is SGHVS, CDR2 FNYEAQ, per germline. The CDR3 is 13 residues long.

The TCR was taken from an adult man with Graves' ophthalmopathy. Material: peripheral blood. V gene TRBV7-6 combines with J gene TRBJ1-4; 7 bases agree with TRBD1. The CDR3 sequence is CASSVRQGGKLFF. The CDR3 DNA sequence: TGTGCCAGCAGCGTCAGACAGGGTGGAAAACTGTTTTTT.